Listed here is a single TCR beta chain. The record originates from a study of T cell changes during pregnancy in multiple sclerosis. The CDR3 totals 14 residues. Germline V gene data show CDR1 as SGHRS and CDR2 as YFSETQ. V was trimmed by 0 bases and J by 0 bases, leaving 4 bases between them. Method: immunoSEQ multiplex PCR; TCRdb's copy keeps in-frame clones and lacks some. The table has about 40,000 clones, 89% seen once. This chain connects TRBV5-1 to TRBJ2-1; D call uncertain. This receptor was obtained from a female donor with multiple sclerosis, enrolled in a pregnancy study. The material was CD4+ T cells from peripheral blood mononuclear cells, obtained in the first trimester of pregnancy. The CDR3 protein is CASSLDSSYNEQFF. In DNA form, the CDR3 reads TGCGCCAGCAGCTTGGATAGCTCCTACAATGAGCAGTTCTTC.